This TCR beta chain is from a study of monozygotic twins with cystic fibrosis. Some clones are missing from TCRdb's copy, which holds only in-frame ones; the method was immunoSEQ multiplex PCR. Of some 31,000 clones in the sample, around 81% were seen once. Deletions cut 6 bases from V and 8 bases from J, with 16 bases between. This CDR3 comprises 14 residues. Germline V gene lookup returns CDR1 MNHNY and CDR2 SVGAGI (reference sequence). Source material: blood. This TCR derives from a girl aged 2 to 9 with cystic fibrosis. The V call is TRBV6-6, the J call TRBJ1-4; D perhaps matches TRBD1 (6 bases). The CDR3 nucleotides read TGTGCCAGCAGCGATCAGGGGAAGGTAGAAAAACTGTTTTTT. Amino acid sequence: CASSDQGKVEKLFF.